Listed below are T cell receptor beta chains from one sample, sequenced in a study of CD8+ T cells in alopecia areata. Clones were read by immunoSEQ multiplex PCR, and TCRdb kept only the in-frame ones, dropping some. The sample has 95,000 to 100,000 clones, just under 60% seen once. This material consisted of CD8+ T cells sorted from blood, taken at roughly week 55, from a patient treated with tofacitinib. Source of these receptors: a human donor with alopecia areata. Both conserved end residues are part of each CDR3. Each record gives: D gene, clone size, V gene, J gene, CDR3 DNA, CDR3 protein. The D gene is left open where the match is weak. Rows may omit the clone size; those that give it use once, few, many or a size class.

D gene: .; clone size: .; V gene: TRBV7-6; J gene: TRBJ2-5; CDR3 DNA: TGTGCCAGCAGCTTAGATAGGGAGAGAGAGACCCAGTACTTC; CDR3 protein: CASSLDRERETQYF
D gene: .; clone size: large; V gene: TRBV29-1; J gene: TRBJ1-2; CDR3 DNA: TGCAGCGGAATAGGGACGGATTATGGCTACACCTTC; CDR3 protein: CSGIGTDYGYTF
D gene: .; clone size: .; V gene: TRBV5-1; J gene: TRBJ2-7; CDR3 DNA: TGCGCCAGCAGCTTGGGGGGGCGAGCCTACGAGCAGTACTTC; CDR3 protein: CASSLGGRAYEQYF
D gene: TRBD2; clone size: .; V gene: TRBV29-1; J gene: TRBJ2-2; CDR3 DNA: TGCAGCGTTGTACTAGCGGGGACCTTTAACACCGGGGAGCTGTTTTTT; CDR3 protein: CSVVLAGTFNTGELFF
D gene: TRBD1; clone size: .; V gene: TRBV9; J gene: TRBJ2-4; CDR3 DNA: TGTGCCAGCAGCGTAGGTTGGACAGGGGGCGTGTTGATCTACTTC; CDR3 protein: CASSVGWTGGVLIYF
D gene: .; clone size: few; V gene: TRBV25-1; J gene: TRBJ1-1; CDR3 DNA: TGTGCCAGCAGTGAAGTCTCCACTGAAGCTTTCTTT; CDR3 protein: CASSEVSTEAFF
D gene: .; clone size: .; V gene: TRBV7-9; J gene: TRBJ2-7; CDR3 DNA: TGTGCCAGCAGCTCAAGCCCGGGGCAGTCGTACGAGCAGTACTTC; CDR3 protein: CASSSSPGQSYEQYF
D gene: .; clone size: .; V gene: TRBV5-1; J gene: TRBJ1-5; CDR3 DNA: TGCGCCAGCAGCCCGGTGGGGGCTAATCAGCCCCAGCATTTT; CDR3 protein: CASSPVGANQPQHF
D gene: TRBD1; clone size: .; V gene: TRBV29-1; J gene: TRBJ2-2; CDR3 DNA: TGCAGCGCCCTCTTGTCCATCACAGGGGGCAATTGGACCGGGGAGCTGTTTTTT; CDR3 protein: CSALLSITGGNWTGELFF
D gene: TRBD2; clone size: few; V gene: TRBV13; J gene: TRBJ2-5; CDR3 DNA: TGTGCCAGCAGCTCAGGACTAGCGGGGGGTGGCCAAGAGACCCAGTACTTC; CDR3 protein: CASSSGLAGGGQETQYF
D gene: .; clone size: .; V gene: TRBV6-1; J gene: TRBJ1-5; CDR3 DNA: TGTGCCAGCAGTGATGGGGCTAGTTCGCCCCATCAGCCCCAGCATTTT; CDR3 protein: CASSDGASSPHQPQHF
D gene: .; clone size: .; V gene: TRBV29-1; J gene: TRBJ1-3; CDR3 DNA: TGCAGCGTTTATAGGGGATCTGGAAACACCATATATTTT; CDR3 protein: CSVYRGSGNTIYF
D gene: .; clone size: .; V gene: TRBV2; J gene: TRBJ2-3; CDR3 DNA: TGTGCCAGCTCAACACGGGCAGCAGATACGCAGTATTTT; CDR3 protein: CASSTRAADTQYF